These T cell receptor beta chains were read from a single sample in a study of blood T cell repertoires in COVID-19. Sequenced by immunoSEQ multiplex PCR; TCRdb stores in-frame clones only, minus some. Of some 210,000 clones in the sample, approximately 84% were seen once. Input material: peripheral blood. The receptor source for this set is a woman in her forties or fifties with active or convalescent COVID-19. Each CDR3 is given with its conserved first and last residue. Fields, in order: CDR3 length, V gene, D gene, J gene, clone size, CDR3 protein, CDR3 DNA. The D gene is left open where the match is weak. The size of a clone is reported for some rows only, either as once, few or many, or as a class for expanded clones.

length: 14; V: TRBV6-5; D: TRBD1; J: TRBJ1-2; size: NA; CDR3: CASSYARTGSGYTF; DNA: TGTGCCAGCAGTTACGCTCGGACAGGGTCCGGCTACACCTTC
length: 15; V: TRBV4-2; D: TRBD1; J: TRBJ1-5; size: NA; CDR3: CASSQDLQGVQPQHF; DNA: TGTGCCAGCAGCCAAGATCTCCAGGGGGTGCAGCCCCAGCATTTT
length: 16; V: TRBV11-2; D: NA; J: TRBJ2-2; size: NA; CDR3: CASSLVWQGGTGELFF; DNA: TGTGCCAGCAGCTTAGTATGGCAGGGGGGCACCGGGGAGCTGTTTTTT
length: 17; V: TRBV2; D: TRBD1; J: TRBJ1-5; size: NA; CDR3: CASSEGGTVGKGRPQHF; DNA: TGTGCCAGCAGTGAAGGAGGGACAGTGGGGAAAGGAAGGCCCCAGCATTTT
length: 16; V: TRBV9; D: TRBD2; J: TRBJ2-2; size: NA; CDR3: CASSVEREGPSGELFF; DNA: TGTGCCAGCAGCGTTGAGCGGGAGGGTCCCTCCGGGGAGCTGTTTTTT
length: 16; V: TRBV11-3; D: NA; J: TRBJ2-5; size: NA; CDR3: CASSLGARGPRETQYF; DNA: TGTGCCAGCAGCTTAGGAGCACGAGGGCCAAGGGAGACCCAGTACTTC
length: 12; V: TRBV7-6; D: NA; J: TRBJ1-1; size: once; CDR3: CASSGGGDEAFF; DNA: TGTGCCAGCTCGGGGGGTGGGGATGAAGCTTTCTTT
length: 13; V: TRBV3-1/TRBV3-2; D: NA; J: TRBJ2-7; size: NA; CDR3: CASSRDSSYEQYF; DNA: TGTGCCAGCAGTCGGGACTCTTCCTACGAGCAGTACTTC
length: 12; V: TRBV27; D: NA; J: TRBJ1-6; size: NA; CDR3: CASSSTGSPLHF; DNA: TGTGCCAGCAGTTCTACAGGGTCACCCCTCCACTTT
length: 13; V: TRBV7-9; D: NA; J: TRBJ1-5; size: NA; CDR3: CASSSDGNQPQHF; DNA: TGTGCCAGCAGCTCCGACGGGAATCAGCCCCAGCATTTT
length: 15; V: TRBV7-2; D: NA; J: TRBJ2-3; size: NA; CDR3: CASSSYGEGTDTQYF; DNA: TGTGCCAGCAGCTCCTACGGGGAGGGCACAGATACGCAGTATTTT
length: 13; V: TRBV6-5; D: TRBD2; J: TRBJ2-1; size: NA; CDR3: CAARTGGADEQFF; DNA: TGTGCCGCAAGGACCGGGGGGGCAGATGAGCAGTTCTTC
length: 15; V: TRBV11-3; D: TRBD2; J: TRBJ2-3; size: NA; CDR3: CASSPTSGRTDTQYF; DNA: TGTGCCAGCAGTCCAACTAGCGGGAGGACAGATACGCAGTATTTT
length: 15; V: TRBV5-1; D: TRBD1; J: TRBJ1-2; size: NA; CDR3: CASSLETGSIYGYTF; DNA: TGCGCCAGCAGCTTGGAGACAGGGTCCATCTATGGCTACACCTTC
length: 21; V: TRBV6-4; D: TRBD1; J: TRBJ1-2; size: NA; CDR3: CASSDSEGGTGSYGRNYGYTF; DNA: TGTGCCAGCAGTGACTCAGAGGGGGGGACAGGGTCGTACGGAAGGAACTATGGCTACACCTTC
length: 15; V: TRBV5-1; D: NA; J: TRBJ2-5; size: NA; CDR3: CASSLGPGAGETQYF; DNA: TGCGCCAGCAGCTTGGGTCCGGGAGCGGGAGAGACCCAGTACTTC
length: 15; V: TRBV24-1; D: TRBD2; J: TRBJ2-7; size: once; CDR3: CATSDPGTSKYEQYF; DNA: TGTGCCACCAGTGATCCGGGGACTAGTAAATACGAGCAGTACTTC